Included here is one TCR beta chain sequence, with context. Its antigen is unknown. No much larger clonotype is one base removed from it; base qualities were not supplied. The data belong to a study of shared clonotypes between healthy human individuals (dated by TCRdb to about 2020). In the study overall: Two women and three men aged 18 to 49 years were included in the cohort. Different laboratories and diverse techniques were used to prepare libraries and sequence TCR repertoires, to increase sequencing depth and limit assay-specific biases. Between about 0.94 and 8.9 billion PBMCs per donor were obtained by leukapheresis. The study deeply sequenced blood TCR repertoires of about five healthy adults to estimate repertoire size and the extent of clonotype sharing between individuals. Per donor, three plates each were used for CD4 naive and CD4 memory, two for CD8 naive, and one for CD8 memory. General findings and caveats noted by the study authors: Estimated clonotype richness was generally larger for naive than for memory subsets. Compared with non-shared clonotypes, clonotypes shared by all four sorted-subset donors had higher generation probabilities. Rarefaction of sorted-subset datasets indicated incomplete sequencing despite the large sequencing depth. The small number of donors limited the genetic and exposure-history diversity represented. Sampling was restricted to blood, and TCR repertoires in tissue are likely to differ from TCR repertoires in blood. Based on pairwise subsampling, the degree of clonotype sharing among donors was expected to be affected by sequencing depth. When a few donors were compared, the shared fraction of clonotypes was about 5% for naive CD4, about 4% for naive CD8, roughly 2.5% for memory CD4, and 0.4% for memory CD8.

TCR CDR3 regions were amplified from genomic DNA by multiplex PCR using the deep immunoSEQ assay. Genomic DNA extracted from each cell subset was distributed evenly over all wells of several immunoSEQ 96-well plates, and each plate served as one replicate. For sorted subsets, 150 to 250 ng genomic DNA, equal to 30,000 or so T cell genomes, was loaded into each replicate PCR. The purified libraries were quantified using a Qubit 3.0 fluorometer, sized with a Bioanalyzer 2100, and then quantified again using the KAPA Library Quantification kit. Each immunoSEQ 96-well plate was sequenced on its own single-read 150-cycle Illumina NextSeq 550 flow cell. As for how the authors treated the data: The immunoSEQ output contained only junctional sequences without quality scores, so filtering could not match that applied to full-length reads. Sequences were annotated with PyIR, a Python wrapper for IgBLAST v1.9, and V/J genes and CDR3 were assigned using IMGT germline references. Reads with weak V/J assignments (E-value above 1e-6), missing CDR3, stop codons, out-of-frame junctions, or ambiguous translated residues were removed. V3J clonotypes were defined as sequences sharing an identical inferred V gene, J gene, and CDR3 amino acid sequence. Percentage overlap between repertoires was calculated by dividing the number of shared unique clonotypes by the size of the smaller repertoire. Repertoire richness was assessed with RTK rarefaction, the Chao1 estimator, and Recon v2.1 estimates of unobserved clonotypes. Generation probabilities were computed with OLGA for all TCRbeta clonotypes obtained by the gDNA method from a handful of donors. TCRdb obtained this table from immuneACCESS and retained in-frame rearrangements with V and J assigned. These tables miss some clones; where compared with another copy, unresolved V genes account for less than half of the shortfall, and the remainder is unexplained. V and J calls and clone size are given by that table; D and trimming were obtained from the DNA. For this sample the table gives just over 2,000,000 clones, of which around 96% were detected only once. Of the sample, 1% to 1.3% is held by the ten largest clones.

Including cysteine and phenylalanine, the CDR3 has 16 amino acids. The kept DNA is CDR3 alone, 48 bases in frame from the first base. Relative to germline, V is 2 bases shorter and J is 2 bases shorter, with 15 bases between their ends. CDR1 is given as MNHNY and CDR2 as SVGAGI, both from the germline V gene (reference sequence). CD8 naive samples were CD45RO-negative cells positively selected for CCR7, giving a CD45RA+CCR7+ population that excluded TemRA cells. Donors were healthy HIV-negative adults with no recently reported acute infections or vaccinations. Every donor was a Caucasian adult living in Nashville, Tennessee, USA. Blood was collected by leukapheresis, and PBMCs were isolated by Ficoll-Histopaque density gradient centrifugation and then cryopreserved in liquid nitrogen vapor phase. Purity and quantity of every magnetically sorted T cell population were checked by analytical flow cytometry. Genomic DNA was isolated from each sorted fraction and quantified by UV absorbance on a Nanodrop 2000c.

The sequencing sample was made of naive CD8+ T cells sorted from blood. The sample's cell subset or site label, in plain terms: CD45RA+CCR7+. This sequence originates from a young man in good health. The chain uses TRBV6-6 and TRBJ1-1, and the D gene may be TRBD1, 6 bases matching. The nucleotide sequence is given as TGTGCCAGCAGTTACCCGCCCGACAGGCCCAACACTGAAGCTTTCTTT. It codes for CASSYPPDRPNTEAFF.